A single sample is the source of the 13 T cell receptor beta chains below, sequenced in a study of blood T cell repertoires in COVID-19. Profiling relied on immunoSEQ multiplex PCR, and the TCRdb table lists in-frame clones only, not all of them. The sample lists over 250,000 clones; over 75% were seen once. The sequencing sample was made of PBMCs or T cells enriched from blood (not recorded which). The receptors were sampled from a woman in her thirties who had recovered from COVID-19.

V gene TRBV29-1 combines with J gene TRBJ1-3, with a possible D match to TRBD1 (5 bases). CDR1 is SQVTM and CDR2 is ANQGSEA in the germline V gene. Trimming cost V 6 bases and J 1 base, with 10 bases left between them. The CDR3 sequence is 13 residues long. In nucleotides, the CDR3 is TGCAGCGTCGCCGACAGTTCTGGAAACACCATATATTTT. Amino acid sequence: CSVADSSGNTIYF.

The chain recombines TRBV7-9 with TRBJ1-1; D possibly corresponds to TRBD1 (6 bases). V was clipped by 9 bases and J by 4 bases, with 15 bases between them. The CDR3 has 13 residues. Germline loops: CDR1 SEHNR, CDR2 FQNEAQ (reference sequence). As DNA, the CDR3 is TGTGCCAGTCAACAGGGAAGGGCCACTGAAGCTTTCTTT. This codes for CASQQGRATEAFF.

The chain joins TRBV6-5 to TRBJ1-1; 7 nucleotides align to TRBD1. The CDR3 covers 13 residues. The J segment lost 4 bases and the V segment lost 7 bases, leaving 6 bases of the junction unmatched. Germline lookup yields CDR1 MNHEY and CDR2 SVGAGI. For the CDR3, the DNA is TGTGCCAGCACCGACAGGGATGCCACTGAAGCTTTCTTT. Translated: CASTDRDATEAFF.

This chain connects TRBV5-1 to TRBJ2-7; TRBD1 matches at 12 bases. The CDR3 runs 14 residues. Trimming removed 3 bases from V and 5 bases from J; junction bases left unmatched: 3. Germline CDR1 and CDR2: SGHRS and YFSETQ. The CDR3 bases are TGCGCCAGCAGCTGGGGGACAGGGGGCGACGAGCAGTACTTC. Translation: CASSWGTGGDEQYF.

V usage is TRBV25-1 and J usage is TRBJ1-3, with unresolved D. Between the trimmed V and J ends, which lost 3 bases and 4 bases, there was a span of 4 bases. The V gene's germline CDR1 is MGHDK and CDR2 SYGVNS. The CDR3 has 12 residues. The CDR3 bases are TGTGCCAGCAGTGAGAGGGGAAACACCATATATTTT. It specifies CASSERGNTIYF. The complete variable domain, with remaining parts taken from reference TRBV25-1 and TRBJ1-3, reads EADIYQTPRYLVIGTGKKITLECSQTMGHDKMYWYQQDPGMELHLIHYSYGVNSTEKGDLSSESTVSRIRTEHFPLTLESARPSHTSQYLCASSERGNTIYFGEGSWLTVV.

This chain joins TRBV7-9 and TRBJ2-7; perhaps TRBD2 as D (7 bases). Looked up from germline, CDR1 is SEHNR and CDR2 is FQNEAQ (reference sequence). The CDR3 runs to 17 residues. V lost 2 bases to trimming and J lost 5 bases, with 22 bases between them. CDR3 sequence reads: CASSLITGGANSNEQYF. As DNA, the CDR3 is TGTGCCAGCAGCTTAATTACGGGGGGCGCGAATTCCAACGAGCAGTACTTC.

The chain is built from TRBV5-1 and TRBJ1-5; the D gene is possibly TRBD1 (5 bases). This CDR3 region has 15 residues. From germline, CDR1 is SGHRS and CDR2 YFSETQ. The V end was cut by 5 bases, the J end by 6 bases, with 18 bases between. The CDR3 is CASRRTPGSGQPQHF. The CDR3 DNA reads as TGCGCCAGCAGGAGAACCCCAGGGTCCGGTCAGCCCCAGCATTTT.

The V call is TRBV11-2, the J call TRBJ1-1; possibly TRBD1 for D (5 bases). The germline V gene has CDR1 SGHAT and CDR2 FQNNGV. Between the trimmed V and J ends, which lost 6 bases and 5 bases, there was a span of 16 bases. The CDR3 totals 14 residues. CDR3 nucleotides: TGTGCCAGCAGATCTCGACAGCTGGGAACTGAAGCTTTCTTT. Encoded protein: CASRSRQLGTEAFF.

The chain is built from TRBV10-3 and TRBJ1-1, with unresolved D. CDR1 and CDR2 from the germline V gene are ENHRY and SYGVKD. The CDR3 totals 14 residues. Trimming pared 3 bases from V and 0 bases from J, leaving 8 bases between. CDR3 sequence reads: CAISESYMNTEAFF. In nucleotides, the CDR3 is TGTGCCATCAGTGAATCTTACATGAACACTGAAGCTTTCTTT.

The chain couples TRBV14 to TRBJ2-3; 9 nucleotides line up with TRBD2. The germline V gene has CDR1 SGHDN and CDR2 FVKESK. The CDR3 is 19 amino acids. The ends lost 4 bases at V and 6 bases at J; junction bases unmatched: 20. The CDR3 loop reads CASSPQVGLAGVIVDTQYF. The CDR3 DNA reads TGTGCCAGCAGCCCGCAAGTGGGGTTAGCGGGAGTCATAGTGGATACGCAGTATTTT. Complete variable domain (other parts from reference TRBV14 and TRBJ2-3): EAGVTQFPSHSVIEKGQTVTLRCDPISGHDNLYWYRRVMGKEIKFLLHFVKESKQDESGMPNNRFLAERTGGTYSTLKVQPAELEDSGVYFCASSPQVGLAGVIVDTQYFGPGTRLTVL.

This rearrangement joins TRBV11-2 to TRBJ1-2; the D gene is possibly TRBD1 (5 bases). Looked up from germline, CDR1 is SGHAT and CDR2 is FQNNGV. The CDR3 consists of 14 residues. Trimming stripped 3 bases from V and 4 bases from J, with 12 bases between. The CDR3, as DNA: TGTGCCAGCAGCTTTTACAGGTCCGCCTATGGCTACACCTTC. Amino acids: CASSFYRSAYGYTF.

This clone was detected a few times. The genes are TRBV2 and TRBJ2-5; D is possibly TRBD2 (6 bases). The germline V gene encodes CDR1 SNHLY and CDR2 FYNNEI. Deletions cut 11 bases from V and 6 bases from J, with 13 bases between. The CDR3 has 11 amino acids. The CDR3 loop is CAGNGGKTQYF. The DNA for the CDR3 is TGTGCCGGCAATGGGGGGAAGACCCAGTACTTC.

DNA for the CDR3: TGTGCCAGCAGTTACTTCTCCAGGGGTGATAGGGAGACCCAGTACTTC. Its translation: CASSYFSRGDRETQYF. The J gene is TRBJ2-5, the V gene TRBV6-5; D is possibly TRBD1 (6 bases). Per germline, CDR1 MNHEY and CDR2 SVGAGI. The CDR3 runs 16 residues. V dropped 1 base and J dropped 5 bases, with 17 bases sitting between them.